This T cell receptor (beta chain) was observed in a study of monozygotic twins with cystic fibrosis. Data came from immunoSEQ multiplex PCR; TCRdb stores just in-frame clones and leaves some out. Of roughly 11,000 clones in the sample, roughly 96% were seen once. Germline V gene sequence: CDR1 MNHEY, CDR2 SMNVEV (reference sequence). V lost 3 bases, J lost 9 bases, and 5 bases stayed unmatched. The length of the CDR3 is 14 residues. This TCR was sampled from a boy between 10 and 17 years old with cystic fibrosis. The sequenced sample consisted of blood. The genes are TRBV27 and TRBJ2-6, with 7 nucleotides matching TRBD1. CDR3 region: CASSLSQGINVLTF. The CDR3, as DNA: TGTGCCAGCAGTTTGTCACAGGGGATCAACGTCCTGACTTTC.